This TCR beta chain is from a study of tumor and adjacent non-tumor tissue in lung cancer. Study-wide results and limits: Higher tumor TCR diversity was associated with shorter survival.

Germline V gives CDR1 KGHDR, CDR2 SFDVKD. Trimming removed 4 bases at V and 5 bases at J, with 16 bases between. The CDR3 totals 15 residues. TCRbeta libraries were built with three rounds of nested PCR, modified from ARM-PCR. TCRdb passed the multiplex PCR reads through MiXCR, listing each CDR3 protein once. The sample contains about 200,000 distinct CDR3 sequences, around 70% of which appear only once. No cell sorting was done before RNA was extracted from the tissue. Newly diagnosed lung cancer patients had thoracic surgery in China, August–late 2014, without prior chemotherapy. Concerning this clonotype: Antigen unknown.

Sequenced: lung tumor tissue. The chain employs TRBV24-1 and TRBJ2-5; D is undetermined. The receptor's source is a man aged 55-75 years with non-small cell lung cancer. Written as DNA, the CDR3 is TGTGCCACCAGTGACCCGGTGTCGGGCCCGGAGACCCAGTACTTC. Its protein is CATSDPVSGPETQYF.